Each of the 21 T cell receptor beta chains below was sequenced from the same sample in a study of T cell repertoires in cytomegalovirus infection. TCRdb used MiXCR to reprocess the reads, holding one entry per CDR3 protein. The data show more than 350,000 distinct CDR3 sequences, 31% seen once. Sequencing was performed on PBMCs. The receptors were gathered from a human donor in good health (CMV status not recorded). Some clones in this sample may be carry-over from other donors' samples.

This clonotype was seen many times. The J gene is TRBJ2-7, the V gene TRBV7-2, with TRBD2 matching 14 bases. V dropped 0 bases and J dropped 5; count of bases not matched to a gene: 6. Per the germline V gene, CDR1 is SGHTA and CDR2 is FQGNSA. The CDR3 is made up of 17 amino acids. CDR3 nucleotides: TGTGCCAGCAGCTTAGCGCCCGGGACTAGCGGGGGAAACGAGCAGTACTTC. Translating gives CASSLAPGTSGGNEQYF.

This sequence joins TRBV7-2 and TRBJ2-3; 10 bases map to TRBD2. CDR3 length: 19 residues. Germline lookup yields CDR1 SGHTA and CDR2 FQGNSA. The V gene end was trimmed by 4 bases and the J gene end by 0 bases; junction bases not matched to a gene: 13. The CDR3 DNA reads as TGTGCCAGCAGCTCTGATCGGACTAGCGGACGCTCTAGCACAGATACGCAGTATTTT. Its protein product is CASSSDRTSGRSSTDTQYF.

This clonotype was counted many times. This chain connects TRBV7-2 to TRBJ2-1; 10 bases match TRBD2. CDR3 length equals 15 residues. Unmatched junction bases numbered 6, after V lost 4 bases and J lost 6 bases. Germline CDR1 is SGHTA and CDR2 is FQGNSA. The CDR3 DNA reads as TGTGCCAGCAGCTCAAGCGGGGGGGCGCCCAATGAGCAGTTCTTC. It yields the protein CASSSSGGAPNEQFF.

The chain employs TRBV3-1 and TRBJ2-1; D is tentatively TRBD1 or TRBD2 (6 bases each). The ends were cut back, 1 base at V and 6 bases at J, with 13 bases in the middle. This CDR3 is 15 amino acids long. Germline V gene sequence: CDR1 LGHDT, CDR2 YNNKEL (reference sequence). The CDR3 spells CASSQAGDFSNEQFF. DNA of the CDR3: TGTGCCAGCAGCCAAGCAGGGGACTTCTCCAATGAGCAGTTCTTC.

J is TRBJ2-3 and V is TRBV25-1; D is possibly TRBD1 or TRBD2 (6 bases each). Trimming cost V 0 bases and J 2 bases, with 15 bases left between them. The CDR3 runs to 17 residues. CDR1 and CDR2 (germline): MGHDK, SYGVNS. DNA of the CDR3: TGTGCCAGCAGTGAATACCTCACAGGGAGGTCCACAGATACGCAGTATTTT. It is translated as CASSEYLTGRSTDTQYF.

The sample holds many counts of this clonotype. The rearrangement joins TRBV7-8 to TRBJ1-1; TRBD1 aligns across 7 bases. In germline, CDR1 is SGHVS, CDR2 FQNEAQ. The V and J ends lost 5 bases and 8 bases, in that order; junction bases with no gene match: 8. This CDR3 region has 13 residues. DNA of the CDR3: TGTGCCAGCAGCCCGGGACAGATGGAAGAAGCTTTCTTT. Translation gives CASSPGQMEEAFF.

The CDR3 reads CASSSAPGGNEQFF. CDR3 DNA sequence: TGTGCCAGCAGCTCCGCCCCTGGAGGCAATGAGCAGTTCTTC. This chain connects TRBV11-2 to TRBJ2-1; maybe TRBD2 (5 bases). Trimming shortened V by 4 bases and J by 6 bases, and 13 bases separated the two germline ends. The CDR3 is 14 residues long. Germline CDR1 reads SGHAT; CDR2 reads FQNNGV. The variable domain in full, with the rest retrieved from reference TRBV11-2 and TRBJ2-1, is EAGVAQSPRYKIIEKRQSVAFWCNPISGHATLYWYQQILGQGPKLLIQFQNNGVVDDSQLPKDRFSAERLKGVDSTLKIQPAKLEDSAVYLCASSSAPGGNEQFFGPGTRLTVL.

The V gene is TRBV18, the J gene TRBJ1-4, with D possibly matching TRBD1 (6 bases). The CDR3 is made up of 13 amino acids. Trimming left V 4 bases short and J 7 bases short, with 10 bases between. Germline V gene sequence: CDR1 KGHSH, CDR2 LQKENI. The CDR3 nucleotides read TGTGCCAGCTCACAGGGGGATGCTGAAAAACTGTTTTTT. Translating it yields CASSQGDAEKLFF.

The chain joins TRBV5-5 to TRBJ2-7, with D perhaps matching TRBD1 (6 bases). The germline CDR1 and CDR2 sequences are SGHKS and YYEKEE (reference sequence). The CDR3 loop spans 15 amino acids. V was cut by 1 base and J by 1 base, with 12 bases left in between. In DNA form, the CDR3 reads TGTGCCAGCAGCTTGTTGGACAGCGGATCCTACGAGCAGTACTTC. This encodes CASSLLDSGSYEQYF.

This clonotype was observed a handful of times. The chain links TRBV11-2 to TRBJ1-3, with D maybe TRBD1 (5 bases). The CDR3 contains 17 residues. V was trimmed by 5 bases and J by 4 bases, leaving 21 bases between them. Germline V gene data show CDR1 as SGHAT and CDR2 as FQNNGV. This CDR3 is CASSPRRSGVWGNTIYF. The CDR3 DNA reads as TGTGCCAGCAGCCCCAGGAGGTCGGGGGTCTGGGGAAACACCATATATTTT.

There are a few counts of this clonotype. The rearrangement uses TRBV27 and TRBJ2-1; possibly TRBD1 for D (5 bases). Looked up from germline, CDR1 is MNHEY and CDR2 is SMNVEV (reference sequence). The V end was cut by 5 bases, the J end by 16 bases, with 24 bases between. The CDR3 length is 14 residues. CDR3 coding DNA: TGTGCCAGCAGTCAAACCCTCACAGGAGCGCGTGAATTCTTC. The encoded protein is CASSQTLTGAREFF.

The chain has TRBV9 and TRBJ1-5; D is undetermined. The CDR3 is 14 amino acids. CDR1 is SGDLS and CDR2 is YYNGEE in the germline V gene. V lost 3 bases, J lost 1 base, and 8 bases lay in between. The CDR3 is CASSEGSSNQPQHF. CDR3 sequence (DNA): TGTGCCAGCAGCGAGGGATCGAGCAATCAGCCCCAGCATTTT.

The chain carries TRBV29-1 and TRBJ1-2; 8 bases line up with TRBD1. Germline trimming cut 3 bases from V and 6 bases from J; bases unmatched to any gene: 9. The CDR3 loop spans 14 amino acids. In germline, CDR1 is SQVTM, CDR2 ANQGSEA. Written as DNA, the CDR3 is TGCAGCGTTGAGTCGGCAGGGGGCGCAAATGGCTACACCTTC. Protein sequence: CSVESAGGANGYTF.

The chain couples TRBV6-1 to TRBJ1-2; D perhaps matches TRBD1 (6 bases). Germline CDR1 is MNHNS and CDR2 is SASEGT. This CDR3 has 12 residues. V lost 6 bases to trimming and J lost 7 bases, with 12 bases between them. DNA of the CDR3: TGTGCCAGCAGCGGATCAGGGGTTGGCTACACCTTC. Translation gives CASSGSGVGYTF.

Turning to this clonotype: In this CDR3 the conserved last residue, phenylalanine or tryptophan, is missing, so a read error is likely. V is TRBV27 and J is TRBJ2-7; TRBD1 is a possible D gene (6 bases). The CDR3 extends over 18 amino acids. Germline CDR1 MNHEY, CDR2 SMNVEV (reference sequence). V was shortened by 0 bases and J by 6 bases, with 24 bases between the two germline ends. The CDR3 DNA reads as TGTGCCAGCAGTTTATCCAGGACAGAGAATTTCAATGGACGCGAGCAGTACATC. This encodes CASSLSRTENFNGREQYI.

The V and J genes are TRBV2 and TRBJ2-2; D not resolved. Trimming removed 4 bases at V and 1 base at J, with 4 bases between. Germline loops: CDR1 SNHLY, CDR2 FYNNEI. CDR3 length: 13 amino acids. The CDR3 region has the DNA TGTGCCAGCAGTGTGGAGAACACCGGGGAGCTGTTTTTT. It encodes CASSVENTGELFF.

This clonotype has ten or more counts. Here the CDR3 reads CASRPGSGGMETQYF. The CDR3 nucleotides are TGTGCCAGCAGACCAGGGTCAGGGGGCATGGAGACCCAGTACTTC. The chain employs TRBV7-6 and TRBJ2-5; the match to TRBD1 covers 8 bases. J lost 5 bases, V lost 6 bases, and 11 bases had no gene match. CDR1 is SGHVS and CDR2 is FNYEAQ in the germline V gene. The CDR3 is made up of 15 amino acids. The whole variable domain, filled in from reference TRBV7-6 and TRBJ2-5, reads GAGVSQSPRYKVTKRGQDVALRCDPISGHVSLYWYRQALGQGPEFLTYFNYEAQQDKSGLPNDRFSAERPEGSISTLTIQRTEQRDSAMYRCASRPGSGGMETQYFGPGTRLLVL.

This clonotype was observed a few times. The rearrangement links TRBV10-1 to TRBJ1-5, with 10 bases identical to TRBD1. The CDR3 contains 14 residues. The germline CDR1 and CDR2 sequences are WNHNN and SYGVQD (reference sequence). The V and J ends lost 4 bases and 5 bases, in that order; junction bases with no gene match: 2. CDR3 sequence reads: CASSAGTGDQPQHF. The DNA for the CDR3 is TGCGCCAGCAGTGCCGGGACAGGGGATCAGCCCCAGCATTTT.

The chain recombines TRBV6-6 with TRBJ1-2; TRBD1 matches at 11 bases. The junction had 2 bases not matched to a gene; V was cut back by 1 base and J by 4 bases. Germline CDR1 reads MNHNY; CDR2 reads SVGAGI (reference sequence). This CDR3 has 15 residues. The CDR3 protein is CASSYWTGGVYGYTF. The CDR3 coding sequence is TGTGCCAGCAGTTACTGGACAGGGGGCGTCTATGGCTACACCTTC.

A few counts support this clonotype. The chain has TRBV12-3 or TRBV12-4 and TRBJ1-6; 9 bases match TRBD1. V trimming: 3 bases; J trimming: 13 bases; junction bases outside the gene matches: 7. CDR3 size: 14 residues. This chain's CDR3 is CASSLGQGLPPLHF. CDR3 DNA: TGTGCCAGCAGTTTGGGACAGGGTCTTCCGCCCCTCCACTTT.

The chain carries TRBV7-9 and TRBJ2-1; the match to TRBD1 covers 7 bases. From germline, CDR1 is SEHNR and CDR2 FQNEAQ (reference sequence). The CDR3 is 16 residues long. The trim removed 5 bases at V and 1 base at J, leaving 8 bases unmatched. CDR3 amino acids: CASSPPGQRSYNEQFF. Written as DNA, the CDR3 is TGTGCCAGCAGCCCACCGGGACAGCGGTCCTACAATGAGCAGTTCTTC.